Described below is a single TCR beta chain sequence and its context. Its antigen remains unidentified. In the PCR, 60 Vbeta and 13 Jbeta primers were used. Measured with immunoSEQ multiplex PCR; TCRdb has only the in-frame clones, and not every one. The data contain around 130,000 clones, about 80% of them singletons. The sample comes from a study of cytomegalovirus exposure and HLA in healthy donors. At the level of the study: Within an early data release were around 87 million unique TCRs drawn from HLA-typed donors. Findings and caveats of the study: In vitro data verified a few CMV-associated chains as specific for CMV antigens. Later analysis suggested most CMV-associated TCR beta chains were HLA-restricted. TCR beta V- and J-gene trimming, according to a later analysis, was linked to a missense DCLRE1C variant.

This CDR3 region has 17 residues. Germline V lookup: CDR1 SGHDT, CDR2 YYEEEE. The J segment lost 4 bases and the V segment lost 4 bases, leaving 15 bases of the junction unmatched. This chain connects TRBV5-6 to TRBJ2-7; 9 nucleotides match TRBD2. This sequence was found in a man aged 35-49 years in good health and CMV-seronegative. The specimen sequenced was PBMCs. CDR3 amino acids: CASSRWNGRAGGYEQYF. CDR3 in DNA: TGTGCCAGCAGCCGATGGAATGGACGGGCGGGGGGGTACGAGCAGTACTTC.